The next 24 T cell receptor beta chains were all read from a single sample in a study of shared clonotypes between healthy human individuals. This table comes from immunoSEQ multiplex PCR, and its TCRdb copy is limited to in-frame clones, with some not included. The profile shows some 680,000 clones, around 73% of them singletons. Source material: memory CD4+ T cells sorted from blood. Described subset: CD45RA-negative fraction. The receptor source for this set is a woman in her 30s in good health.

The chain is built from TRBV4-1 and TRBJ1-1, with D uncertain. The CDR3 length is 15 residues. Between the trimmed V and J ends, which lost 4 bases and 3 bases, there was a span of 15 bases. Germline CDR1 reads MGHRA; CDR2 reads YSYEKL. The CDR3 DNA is TGCGCCAGCAGCCTTTCGAGCCTCCGGCACACTGAAGCTTTCTTT. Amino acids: CASSLSSLRHTEAFF.

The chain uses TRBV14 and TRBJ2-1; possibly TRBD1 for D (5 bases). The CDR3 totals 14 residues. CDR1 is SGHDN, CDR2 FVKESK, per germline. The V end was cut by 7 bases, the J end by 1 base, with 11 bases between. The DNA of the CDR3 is TGTGCCAGCACCCAGAGGACATCCTACAATGAGCAGTTCTTC. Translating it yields CASTQRTSYNEQFF.

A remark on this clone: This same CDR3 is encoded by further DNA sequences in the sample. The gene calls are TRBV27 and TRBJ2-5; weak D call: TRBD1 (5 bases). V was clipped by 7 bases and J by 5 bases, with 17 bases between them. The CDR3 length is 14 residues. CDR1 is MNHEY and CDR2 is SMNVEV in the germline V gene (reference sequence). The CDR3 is CASNKQGFGETQYF. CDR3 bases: TGTGCCAGCAACAAGCAGGGTTTCGGGGAGACCCAGTACTTC.

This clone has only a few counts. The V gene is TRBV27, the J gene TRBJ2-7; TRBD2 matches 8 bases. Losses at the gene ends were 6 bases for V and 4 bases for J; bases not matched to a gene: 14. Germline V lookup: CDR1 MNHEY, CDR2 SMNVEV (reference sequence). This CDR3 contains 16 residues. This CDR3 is CASSHRAGVRLYEQYF. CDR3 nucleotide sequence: TGTGCCAGCAGCCATAGAGCGGGGGTAAGGCTATACGAGCAGTACTTC.

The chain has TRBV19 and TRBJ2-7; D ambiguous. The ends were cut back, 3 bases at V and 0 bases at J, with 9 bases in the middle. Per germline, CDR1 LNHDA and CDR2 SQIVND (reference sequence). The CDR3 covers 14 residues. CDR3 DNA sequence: TGTGCCAGTAGTATTCTCGCGGACTCCTACGAGCAGTACTTC. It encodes CASSILADSYEQYF.

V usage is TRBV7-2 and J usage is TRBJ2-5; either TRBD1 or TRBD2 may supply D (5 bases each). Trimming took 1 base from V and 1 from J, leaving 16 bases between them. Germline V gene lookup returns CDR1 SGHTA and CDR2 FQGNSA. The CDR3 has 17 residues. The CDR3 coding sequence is TGTGCCAGCAGCTTAGAGGGGACGGCGGTGGGCCAAGAGACCCAGTACTTC. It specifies CASSLEGTAVGQETQYF.

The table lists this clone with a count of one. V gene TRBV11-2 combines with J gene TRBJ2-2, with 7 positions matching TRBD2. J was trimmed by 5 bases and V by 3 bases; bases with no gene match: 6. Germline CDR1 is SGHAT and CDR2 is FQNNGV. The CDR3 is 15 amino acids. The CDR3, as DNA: TGTGCCAGCAGCTTCGGCGGGAGAGGTACCGGGGAGCTGTTTTTT. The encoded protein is CASSFGGRGTGELFF.

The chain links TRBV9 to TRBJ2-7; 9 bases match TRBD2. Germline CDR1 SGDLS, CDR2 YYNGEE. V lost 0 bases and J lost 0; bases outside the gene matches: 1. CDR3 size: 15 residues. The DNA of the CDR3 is TGTGCCAGCAGCGTAGGACTAGCGGACTCCTACGAGCAGTACTTC. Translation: CASSVGLADSYEQYF.

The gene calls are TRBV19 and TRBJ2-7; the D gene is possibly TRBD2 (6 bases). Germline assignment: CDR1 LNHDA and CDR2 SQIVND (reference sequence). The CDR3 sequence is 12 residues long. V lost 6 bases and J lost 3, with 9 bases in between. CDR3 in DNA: TGTGCCAGTAGCGGGACTTACTACGAGCAGTACTTC. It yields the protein CASSGTYYEQYF. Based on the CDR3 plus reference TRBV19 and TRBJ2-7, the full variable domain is DGGITQSPKYLFRKEGQNVTLSCEQNLNHDAMYWYRQDPGQGLRLIYYSQIVNDFQKGDIAEGYSVSREKKESFPLTVTSAQKNPTAFYLCASSGTYYEQYFGPGTRLTVT.

The chain's CDR3 is CASSLARLGQNYEQYF. The CDR3 nucleotides read TGTGCCAGCAGCTTAGCGCGTTTAGGACAAAACTACGAGCAGTACTTC. This chain connects TRBV7-8 to TRBJ2-7, with D maybe TRBD1 (5 bases). The CDR3 consists of 16 residues. CDR1 is SGHVS and CDR2 is FQNEAQ in the germline V gene. V was clipped by 0 bases and J by 3 bases, with 15 bases between them.

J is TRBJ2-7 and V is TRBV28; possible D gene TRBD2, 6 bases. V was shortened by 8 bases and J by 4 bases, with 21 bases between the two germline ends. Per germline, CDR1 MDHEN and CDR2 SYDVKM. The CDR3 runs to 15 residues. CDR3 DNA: TGTGCCAGCGCGGCGTGGGGAGGCCAACAATACGAGCAGTACTTC. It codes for CASAAWGGQQYEQYF.

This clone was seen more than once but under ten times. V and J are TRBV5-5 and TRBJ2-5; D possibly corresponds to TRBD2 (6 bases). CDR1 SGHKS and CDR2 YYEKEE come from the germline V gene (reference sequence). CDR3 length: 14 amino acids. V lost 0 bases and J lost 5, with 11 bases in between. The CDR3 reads CASSLVTSRETQYF. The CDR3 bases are TGTGCCAGCAGCTTGGTAACTAGCAGGGAGACCCAGTACTTC.

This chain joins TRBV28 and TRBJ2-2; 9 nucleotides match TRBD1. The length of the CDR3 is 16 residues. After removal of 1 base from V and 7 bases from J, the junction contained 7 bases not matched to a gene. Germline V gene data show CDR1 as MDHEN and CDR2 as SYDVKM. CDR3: CASSLFTGGADGELFF. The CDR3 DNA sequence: TGTGCCAGCAGTTTATTTACAGGGGGCGCGGACGGGGAGCTGTTTTTT.

The CDR3 DNA reads as TGTGCCAGCAGCTTTGGGTCAGGGGGCAACGAGCAGTACTTC. Its protein is CASSFGSGGNEQYF. The V call is TRBV7-9, the J call TRBJ2-7; TRBD1 agrees at 8 bases. This CDR3 is 14 amino acids long. Trimming removed 3 bases from V and 5 bases from J; junction bases left unmatched: 6. In germline, CDR1 is SEHNR, CDR2 FQNEAQ (reference sequence).

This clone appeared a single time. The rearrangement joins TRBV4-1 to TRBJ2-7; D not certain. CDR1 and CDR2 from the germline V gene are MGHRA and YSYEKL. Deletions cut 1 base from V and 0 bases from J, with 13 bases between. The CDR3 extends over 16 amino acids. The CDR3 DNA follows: TGCGCCAGCAGCCAAGTACATGATGAGAGCTCCTACGAGCAGTACTTC. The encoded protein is CASSQVHDESSYEQYF.

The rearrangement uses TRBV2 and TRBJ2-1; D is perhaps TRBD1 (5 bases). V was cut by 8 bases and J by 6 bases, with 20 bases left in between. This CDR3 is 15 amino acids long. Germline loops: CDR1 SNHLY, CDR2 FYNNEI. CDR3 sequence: CASSPQGATANEQFF. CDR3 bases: TGTGCCAGCTCTCCCCAAGGGGCAACTGCCAATGAGCAGTTCTTC.

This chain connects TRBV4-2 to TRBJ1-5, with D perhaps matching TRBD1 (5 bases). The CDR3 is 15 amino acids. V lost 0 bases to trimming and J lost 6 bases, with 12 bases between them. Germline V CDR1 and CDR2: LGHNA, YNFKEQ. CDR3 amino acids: CASSQEGGLLQPQHF. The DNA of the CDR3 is TGTGCCAGCAGCCAAGAGGGGGGGTTGCTTCAGCCCCAGCATTTT.

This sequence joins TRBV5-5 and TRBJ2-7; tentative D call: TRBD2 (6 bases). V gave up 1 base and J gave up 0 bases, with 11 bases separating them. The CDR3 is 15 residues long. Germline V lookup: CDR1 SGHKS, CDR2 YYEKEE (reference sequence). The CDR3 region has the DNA TGTGCCAGCAGCTTGAGGGCGGGGCTCTCCTACGAGCAGTACTTC. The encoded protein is CASSLRAGLSYEQYF.

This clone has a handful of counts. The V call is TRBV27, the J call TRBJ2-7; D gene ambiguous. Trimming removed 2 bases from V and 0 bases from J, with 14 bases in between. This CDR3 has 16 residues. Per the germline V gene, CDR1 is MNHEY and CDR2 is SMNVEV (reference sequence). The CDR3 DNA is TGTGCCAGCAGTTTACCCACAAGCCGACTCTCCTACGAGCAGTACTTC. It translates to CASSLPTSRLSYEQYF.

The CDR3 loop reads CASSSQRANQPQHF. CDR3 nucleotide sequence: TGTGCCAGCAGTAGTCAGAGAGCCAATCAGCCCCAGCATTTT. J is TRBJ1-5 and V is TRBV6-1; no definite D call. This CDR3 has 14 residues. Germline CDR1 is MNHNS and CDR2 is SASEGT. V was shortened by 5 bases and J by 3 bases, with 11 bases between the two germline ends.

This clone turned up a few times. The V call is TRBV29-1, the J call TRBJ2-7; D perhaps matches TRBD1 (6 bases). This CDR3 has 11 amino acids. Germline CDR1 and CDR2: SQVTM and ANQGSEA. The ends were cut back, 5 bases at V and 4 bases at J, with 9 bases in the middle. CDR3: CSVHTGYEQYF. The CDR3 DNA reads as TGCAGCGTTCACACAGGGTACGAGCAGTACTTC.

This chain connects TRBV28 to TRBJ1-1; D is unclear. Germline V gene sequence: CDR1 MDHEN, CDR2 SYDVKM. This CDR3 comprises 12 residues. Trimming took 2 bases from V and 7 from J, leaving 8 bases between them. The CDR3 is CASSLAGLEAFF. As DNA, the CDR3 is TGTGCCAGCAGTTTAGCGGGCCTTGAAGCTTTCTTT.

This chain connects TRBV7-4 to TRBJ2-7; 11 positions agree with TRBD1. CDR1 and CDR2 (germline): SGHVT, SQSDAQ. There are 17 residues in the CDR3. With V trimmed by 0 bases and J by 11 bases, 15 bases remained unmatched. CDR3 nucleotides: TGTGCCAGCAGCTTAGCTGGCAGGGACAGGGGGTTATTACGGGAGTACTTC. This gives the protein CASSLAGRDRGLLREYF.

CDR3 nucleotides: TGTGCCAGCAGCCAAGATGGGACTCCGAGCTCCTACAATGAGCAGTTCTTC. This sequence encodes CASSQDGTPSSYNEQFF. The rearrangement joins TRBV4-2 to TRBJ2-1; D may be TRBD2 (6 bases). Germline V lookup: CDR1 LGHNA, CDR2 YNFKEQ. The V end was cut by 0 bases, the J end by 0 bases, with 12 bases between. The CDR3 totals 17 residues.